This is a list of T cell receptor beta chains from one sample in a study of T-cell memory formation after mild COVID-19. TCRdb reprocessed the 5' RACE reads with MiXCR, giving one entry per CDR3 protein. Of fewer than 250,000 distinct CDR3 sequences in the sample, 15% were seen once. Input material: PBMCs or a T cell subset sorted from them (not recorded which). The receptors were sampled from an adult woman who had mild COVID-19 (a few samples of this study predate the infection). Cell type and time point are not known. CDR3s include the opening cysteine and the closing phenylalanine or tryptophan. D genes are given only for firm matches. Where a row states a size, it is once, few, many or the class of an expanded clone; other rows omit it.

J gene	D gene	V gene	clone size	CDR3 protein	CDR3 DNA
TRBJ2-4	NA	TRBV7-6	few	CASSLGPGVAENIQYF	TGTGCCAGCAGCTTAGGTCCGGGAGTGGCCGAAAACATTCAGTACTTC
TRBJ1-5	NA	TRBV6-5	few	CAPHRTINQPQHF	TGTGCCCCCCATCGGACCATTAATCAGCCCCAGCATTTT
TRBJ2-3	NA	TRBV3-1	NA	CASSQDGLSTDTQYF	TGTGCCAGCAGCCAAGATGGACTAAGCACAGATACGCAGTATTTT
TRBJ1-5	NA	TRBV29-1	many	CSVGGGGGQPQHF	TGCAGCGTTGGGGGAGGTGGAGGTCAGCCCCAGCATTTT
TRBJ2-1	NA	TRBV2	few	CASSRVGNEQFF	TGTGCCAGCAGTAGAGTCGGGAATGAGCAGTTCTTC
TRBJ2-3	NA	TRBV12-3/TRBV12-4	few	CASSLRGGQGSDTQYF	TGTGCCAGCAGTTTACGGGGGGGACAGGGTTCAGATACGCAGTATTTT
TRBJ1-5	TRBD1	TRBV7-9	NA	CASSPGTGDGSNQPQHF	TGTGCCAGCAGCCCGGGGACAGGGGACGGTAGCAATCAGCCCCAGCATTTT
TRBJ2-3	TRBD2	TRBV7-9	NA	CASSLVLAGGTDTQYF	TGTGCCAGCAGCTTAGTCCTCGCGGGGGGCACAGATACGCAGTATTTT
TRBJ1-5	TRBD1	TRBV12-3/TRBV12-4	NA	CASRGQGNNQPQHF	TGTGCCAGCAGGGGACAGGGGAACAATCAGCCCCAGCATTTT
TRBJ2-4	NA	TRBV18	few	CASSPTVNIQYF	TGTGCCAGCTCACCAACGGTAAACATTCAGTACTTC
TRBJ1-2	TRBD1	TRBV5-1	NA	CASSLGDRPYGYTF	TGCGCCAGCAGCTTGGGGGACAGACCCTATGGCTACACCTTC
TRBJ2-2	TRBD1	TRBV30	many	CAWRLVSGGTGELFF	TGTGCCTGGAGATTGGTGTCAGGGGGCACCGGGGAGCTGTTTTTT
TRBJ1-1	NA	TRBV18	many	CASSPSQNTEAFF	TGTGCCAGCTCACCGTCTCAGAACACTGAAGCTTTCTTT
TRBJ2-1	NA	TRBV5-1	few	CASRGGPYNEQFF	TGCGCCAGCAGAGGAGGGCCCTACAATGAGCAGTTCTTC
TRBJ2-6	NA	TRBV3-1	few	CASSGLRTDLFGANVLTF	TGTGCCAGCAGCGGATTAAGGACTGACCTCTTTGGGGCCAACGTCCTGACTTTC
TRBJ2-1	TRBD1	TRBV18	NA	CASSQKDRGFQFF	TGTGCCAGCTCCCAAAAGGACAGGGGCTTTCAGTTCTTC
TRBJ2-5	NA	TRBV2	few	CASTMRETQYF	TGTGCCAGCACGATGCGGGAGACCCAGTACTTC
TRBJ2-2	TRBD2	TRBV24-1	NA	CATSDYPLAGGTNTGELFF	TGTGCCACCAGTGATTATCCTCTAGCGGGAGGGACGAACACCGGGGAGCTGTTTTTT
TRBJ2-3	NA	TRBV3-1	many	CASSQVGGRVDTQYF	TGTGCCAGCAGCCAAGTCGGGGGTCGGGTGGATACGCAGTATTTT
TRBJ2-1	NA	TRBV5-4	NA	CASSGVFNEQFF	TGTGCCAGCAGTGGGGTTTTCAATGAGCAGTTCTTC
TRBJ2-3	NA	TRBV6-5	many	CASSPAGGGAGDTQYF	TGTGCCAGCAGCCCCGCTGGAGGGGGCGCAGGGGATACGCAGTATTTT
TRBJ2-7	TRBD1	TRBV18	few	CASSARQGMGTYEQYF	TGTGCCAGCTCAGCTAGACAGGGTATGGGAACCTACGAGCAGTACTTC
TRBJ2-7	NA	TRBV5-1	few	CASRTSYEQYF	TGCGCCAGCAGGACTTCCTACGAGCAGTACTTC
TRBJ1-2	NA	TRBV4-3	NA	CASSQDQARGGYTF	TGCGCCAGCAGCCAAGATCAGGCCAGAGGTGGCTACACCTTC
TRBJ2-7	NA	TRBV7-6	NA	CASSSGTHSNLEQYF	TGTGCCAGCAGCTCGGGAACTCACTCCAACCTCGAGCAGTACTTC
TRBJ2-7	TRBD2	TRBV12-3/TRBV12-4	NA	CASGRLAGNYEQYF	TGTGCCAGCGGCCGACTAGCGGGAAACTACGAGCAGTACTTC
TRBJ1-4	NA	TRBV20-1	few	CSARRGGEKLFF	TGCAGTGCTAGACGGGGGGGAGAAAAACTGTTTTTT
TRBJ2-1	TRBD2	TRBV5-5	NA	CASSLGGTSVYNEQFF	TGTGCCAGCAGCTTGGGCGGGACTAGCGTCTACAATGAGCAGTTCTTC
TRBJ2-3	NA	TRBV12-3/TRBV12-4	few	CASRHAGATDTQYF	TGTGCCAGCAGACACGCAGGGGCCACAGATACGCAGTATTTT
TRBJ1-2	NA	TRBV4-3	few	CASSQGSAGDGYTF	TGCGCCAGCAGCCAAGGATCAGCGGGGGATGGCTACACCTTC
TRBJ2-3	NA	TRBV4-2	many	CASSQVRTEGHGDF	TGTGCCAGCAGCCAAGTTAGGACGGAGGGCCACGGGGATTTT
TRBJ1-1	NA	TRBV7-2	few	CASSRSGTVNTEAFF	TGTGCCAGCAGCCGCTCCGGGACGGTGAACACTGAAGCTTTCTTT
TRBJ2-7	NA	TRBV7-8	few	CASRPSAAGEQYF	TGTGCCAGCAGGCCTAGCGCCGCCGGCGAGCAGTACTTC
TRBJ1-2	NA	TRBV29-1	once	CSVGGTPYGYTF	TGCAGCGTTGGTGGGACACCCTATGGCTACACCTTC
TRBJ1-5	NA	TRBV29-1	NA	CSVAGTNGDQPQHF	TGCAGCGTGGCAGGGACTAATGGTGATCAGCCCCAGCATTTT
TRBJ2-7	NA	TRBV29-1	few	CSGLSPSIGGQYF	TGCAGCGGCCTATCTCCTTCAATTGGCGGGCAGTACTTC
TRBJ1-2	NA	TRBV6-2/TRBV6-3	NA	CASSYDAHSNYGYTF	TGTGCCAGCAGTTACGATGCACACTCTAACTATGGCTACACCTTC
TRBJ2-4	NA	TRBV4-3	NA	CASSQGRGRGIQYF	TGCGCCAGCAGCCAAGGACGCGGTCGGGGCATTCAGTACTTC
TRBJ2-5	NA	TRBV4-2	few	CASSQDIGPLETQYF	TGTGCCAGCAGCCAAGATATCGGCCCTTTGGAGACCCAGTACTTC
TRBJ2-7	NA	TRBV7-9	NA	CASSLVGGRSYEQYF	TGTGCCAGCAGCTTAGTTGGGGGCAGATCCTACGAGCAGTACTTC
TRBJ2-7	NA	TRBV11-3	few	CASSPQGGSAYEQYF	TGTGCCAGCAGCCCCCAGGGGGGGTCTGCCTACGAGCAGTACTTC
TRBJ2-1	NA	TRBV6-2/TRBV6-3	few	CASSYALTYNEQFF	TGTGCCAGCAGTTACGCGCTAACCTACAATGAGCAGTTCTTC
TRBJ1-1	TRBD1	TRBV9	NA	CASSATGVTEAFF	TGTGCCAGCAGCGCGACAGGGGTCACTGAAGCTTTCTTT
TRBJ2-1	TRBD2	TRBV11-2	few	CANRPLAGWPNEQFF	TGTGCCAACCGACCCCTAGCGGGGTGGCCGAATGAGCAGTTCTTC